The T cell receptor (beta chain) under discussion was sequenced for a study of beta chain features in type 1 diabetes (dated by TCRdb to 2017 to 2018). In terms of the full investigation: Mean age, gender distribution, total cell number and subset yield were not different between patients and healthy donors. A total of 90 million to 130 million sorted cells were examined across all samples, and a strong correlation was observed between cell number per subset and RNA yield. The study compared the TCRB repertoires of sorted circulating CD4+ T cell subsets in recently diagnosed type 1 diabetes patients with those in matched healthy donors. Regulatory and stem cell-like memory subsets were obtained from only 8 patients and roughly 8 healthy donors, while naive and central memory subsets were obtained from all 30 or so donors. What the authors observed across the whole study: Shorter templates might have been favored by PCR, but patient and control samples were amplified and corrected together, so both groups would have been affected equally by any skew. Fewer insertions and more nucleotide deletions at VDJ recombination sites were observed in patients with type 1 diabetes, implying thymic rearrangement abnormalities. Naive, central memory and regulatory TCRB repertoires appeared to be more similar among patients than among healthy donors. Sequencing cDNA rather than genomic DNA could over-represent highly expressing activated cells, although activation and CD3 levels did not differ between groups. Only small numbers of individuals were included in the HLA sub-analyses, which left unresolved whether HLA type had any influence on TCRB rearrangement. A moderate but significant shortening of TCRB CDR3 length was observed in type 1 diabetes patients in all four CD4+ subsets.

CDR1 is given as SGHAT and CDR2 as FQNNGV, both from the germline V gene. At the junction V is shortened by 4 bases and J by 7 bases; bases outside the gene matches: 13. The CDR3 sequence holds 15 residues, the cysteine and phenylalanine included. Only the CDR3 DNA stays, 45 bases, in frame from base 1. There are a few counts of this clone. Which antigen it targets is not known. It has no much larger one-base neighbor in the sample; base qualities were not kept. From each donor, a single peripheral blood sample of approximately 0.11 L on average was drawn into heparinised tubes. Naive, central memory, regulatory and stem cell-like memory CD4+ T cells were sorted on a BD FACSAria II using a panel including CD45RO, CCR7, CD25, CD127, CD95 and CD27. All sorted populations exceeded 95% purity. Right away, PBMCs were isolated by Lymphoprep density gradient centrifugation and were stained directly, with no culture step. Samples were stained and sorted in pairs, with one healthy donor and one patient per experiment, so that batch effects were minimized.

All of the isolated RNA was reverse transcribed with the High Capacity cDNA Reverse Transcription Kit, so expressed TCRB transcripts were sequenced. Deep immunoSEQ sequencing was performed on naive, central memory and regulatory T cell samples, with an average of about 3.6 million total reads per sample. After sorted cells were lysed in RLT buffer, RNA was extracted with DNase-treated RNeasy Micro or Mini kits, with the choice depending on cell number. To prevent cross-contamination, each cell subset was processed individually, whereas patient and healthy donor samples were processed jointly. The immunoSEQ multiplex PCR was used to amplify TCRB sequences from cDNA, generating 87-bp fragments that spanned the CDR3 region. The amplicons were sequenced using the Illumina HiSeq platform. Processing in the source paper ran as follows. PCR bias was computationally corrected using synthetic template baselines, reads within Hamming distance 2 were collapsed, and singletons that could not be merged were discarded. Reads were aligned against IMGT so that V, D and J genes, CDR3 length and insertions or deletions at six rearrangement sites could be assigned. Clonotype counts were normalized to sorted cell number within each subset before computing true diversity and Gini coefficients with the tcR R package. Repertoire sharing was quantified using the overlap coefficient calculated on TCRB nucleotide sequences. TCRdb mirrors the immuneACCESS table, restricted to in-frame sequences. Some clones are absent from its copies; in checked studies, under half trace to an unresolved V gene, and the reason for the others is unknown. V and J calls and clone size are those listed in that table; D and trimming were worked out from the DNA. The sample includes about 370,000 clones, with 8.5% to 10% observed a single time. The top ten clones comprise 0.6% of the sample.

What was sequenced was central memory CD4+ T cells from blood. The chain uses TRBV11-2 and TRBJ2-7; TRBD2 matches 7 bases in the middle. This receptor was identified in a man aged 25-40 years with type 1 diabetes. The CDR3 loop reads CASSSLGGVAREQYF. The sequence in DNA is TGTGCCAGCAGCTCCCTTGGGGGGGTGGCTAGGGAGCAGTACTTC.